The 12 T cell receptor beta chains given below trace back to one sample, sequenced in a study of T-cell memory formation after mild COVID-19 (dated by TCRdb to the early 2020s). The library was made by 5' RACE. The data were produced on an Illumina NovaSeq 6000. TCRdb passed the public sequencing reads through fastp at Q25 and MiXCR, retaining productive beta sequences. CDR3 protein sequences are deduplicated, and each keeps its most common genes and DNA. The sample table holds approximately 260,000 distinct CDR3 sequences, of which 16% were seen once. The top ten clones comprise 20% to 25% of the sample. What was sequenced was PBMCs or a T cell subset sorted from them (not recorded which). The receptors come from a man between 18 and 29 years old who had mild COVID-19 (a few samples of this study predate the infection). The sample titles of this study are shuffled in the database, so cell type and time point are left out; the donor was told from shared clones.

This clonotype was seen a few times. CDR3 protein: CASSFFRDNTYEQYF. CDR3 coding DNA: TGCGCCAGCAGCTTCTTCCGGGACAACACCTACGAGCAGTACTTC. This chain uses TRBV5-1 with TRBJ2-7, with D maybe TRBD1 (6 bases). This CDR3 is built from 15 residues. V was trimmed by 2 bases and J by 2 bases, leaving 14 bases between them. The V gene's germline CDR1 is SGHRS and CDR2 YFSETQ.

The CDR3 spells CASSPNLLAKNIQYF. Here the CDR3 DNA reads TGTGCCAGCAGCCCAAACCTACTAGCCAAAAACATTCAGTACTTC. The chain recombines TRBV27 with TRBJ2-4; D not resolved. Trimming shortened V by 6 bases and J by 0 bases, and 12 bases separated the two germline ends. The CDR3 extends over 15 amino acids. From germline, CDR1 is MNHEY and CDR2 SMNVEV (reference sequence).

This clonotype was found a few times. The chain is built from TRBV7-9 and TRBJ2-1, with 8 bases aligning to TRBD2. V trimming: 0 bases; J trimming: 5 bases; junction bases outside the gene matches: 6. CDR1 and CDR2 (germline): SEHNR, FQNEAQ (reference sequence). CDR3 length: 16 residues. The CDR3: CASSLARLAGNNEQFF. As DNA, the CDR3 is TGTGCCAGCAGCTTAGCCCGGCTAGCGGGCAACAATGAGCAGTTCTTC.

The chain links TRBV4-3 to TRBJ2-7; the match to TRBD2 covers 8 bases. CDR1 and CDR2 (germline): LGHNA, YSLEER. V shed 0 bases, J shed 0 bases, and the junction held 4 bases outside the gene matches. There are 16 residues in the CDR3. This CDR3 is CASSQDTGGRSYEQYF. CDR3 nucleotide sequence: TGCGCCAGCAGCCAAGACACGGGGGGGCGCTCCTACGAGCAGTACTTC.

V usage is TRBV5-1 and J usage is TRBJ2-3; TRBD2 aligns across 15 bases. The CDR3 length is 17 residues. Germline assignment: CDR1 SGHRS and CDR2 YFSETQ. Trimming removed 7 bases from V and 7 bases from J; junction bases left unmatched: 13. CDR3 loop: CASRPGLAGGKRNTQYF. In DNA form, the CDR3 reads TGCGCCAGCCGACCGGGACTAGCGGGGGGAAAAAGGAATACGCAGTATTTT. The whole variable domain, filled in from reference TRBV5-1 and TRBJ2-3, reads KAGVTQTPRYLIKTRGQQVTLSCSPISGHRSVSWYQQTPGQGLQFLFEYFSETQRNKGNFPGRFSGRQFSNSRSEMNVSTLELGDSALYLCASRPGLAGGKRNTQYFGPGTRLTVL.

The chain combines TRBV20-1 with TRBJ2-1; 8 nucleotides agree with TRBD2. Germline trimming cut 5 bases from V and 3 bases from J; bases unmatched to any gene: 6. CDR3 length: 14 amino acids. CDR1 and CDR2 (germline): DFQATT, SNEGSKA (reference sequence). The CDR3 reads CSASSGLGYNEQFF. The CDR3 nucleotides are TGCAGTGCTTCCTCGGGACTAGGCTACAATGAGCAGTTCTTC.

This clonotype has more than one count but fewer than ten. The rearrangement uses TRBV15 and TRBJ1-2, with unresolved D. Between the trimmed V and J ends, which lost 4 bases and 4 bases, there was a span of 10 bases. Per germline, CDR1 LNHNV and CDR2 YYDKDF (reference sequence). The CDR3 contains 13 residues. CDR3 sequence (DNA): TGTGCCACCAGCACGGATCTGGGCTATGGCTACACCTTC. Translation gives CATSTDLGYGYTF.

This clonotype was seen repeatedly, ten times or more. This rearrangement joins TRBV6-4 to TRBJ2-3; no reliable D call. V dropped 2 bases and J dropped 3 bases, with 12 bases sitting between them. The CDR3 has 15 amino acids. Germline V lookup: CDR1 MRHNA, CDR2 SNTAGT. The CDR3 coding sequence is TGTGCCAGCAGTGACGGCGAGACCGGGACAGATACGCAGTATTTT. Amino acids: CASSDGETGTDTQYF.

This clonotype has just a few counts. This chain links TRBV7-2 with TRBJ2-3; TRBD2 aligns across 8 bases. Germline V gene data show CDR1 as SGHTA and CDR2 as FQGNSA. This CDR3 is 17 amino acids long. The ends lost 5 bases at V and 4 bases at J; junction bases unmatched: 14. CDR3 DNA: TGTGCCAGCAGCCTAGTCGGGACTAGACATCTTCCAGATACGCAGTATTTT. Protein sequence: CASSLVGTRHLPDTQYF. Full variable domain (missing parts from reference TRBV7-2 and TRBJ2-3): GAGVSQSPSNKVTEKGKDVELRCDPISGHTALYWYRQSLGQGLEFLIYFQGNSAPDKSGLPSDRFSAERTGGSVSTLTIQRTQQEDSAVYLCASSLVGTRHLPDTQYFGPGTRLTVL.

This sequence joins TRBV4-3 and TRBJ1-1; D is undetermined. The germline V and J ends were trimmed by 3 bases and 6 bases, with 20 bases remaining between them. The CDR3 is made up of 16 amino acids. Germline-derived CDR1 and CDR2 are LGHNA and YSLEER. CDR3 protein: CASSQGDWNRAAEAFF. The CDR3 bases are TGCGCCAGCAGCCAGGGTGACTGGAACCGGGCGGCTGAAGCTTTCTTT.

V usage is TRBV4-1 and J usage is TRBJ2-5; D could derive from TRBD1 or TRBD2 (5 bases each). The CDR3 is made up of 16 amino acids. Trimming shortened V by 0 bases and J by 4 bases, and 15 bases separated the two germline ends. Germline V gives CDR1 MGHRA, CDR2 YSYEKL. The CDR3, as DNA: TGCGCCAGCAGCCAAGACCAACCGGGACGGTCAGAGACCCAGTACTTC. The encoded protein is CASSQDQPGRSETQYF.

V usage is TRBV28 and J usage is TRBJ2-7; 10 nucleotides align to TRBD1. V gave up 6 bases and J gave up 3 bases; unmatched junction bases: 8. The CDR3 has 15 amino acids. Germline assignment: CDR1 MDHEN and CDR2 SYDVKM. The CDR3 is CASRIAGQGNYEQYV. DNA of the CDR3: TGTGCCAGCAGGATTGCGGGACAGGGGAACTACGAGCAGTACGTC.